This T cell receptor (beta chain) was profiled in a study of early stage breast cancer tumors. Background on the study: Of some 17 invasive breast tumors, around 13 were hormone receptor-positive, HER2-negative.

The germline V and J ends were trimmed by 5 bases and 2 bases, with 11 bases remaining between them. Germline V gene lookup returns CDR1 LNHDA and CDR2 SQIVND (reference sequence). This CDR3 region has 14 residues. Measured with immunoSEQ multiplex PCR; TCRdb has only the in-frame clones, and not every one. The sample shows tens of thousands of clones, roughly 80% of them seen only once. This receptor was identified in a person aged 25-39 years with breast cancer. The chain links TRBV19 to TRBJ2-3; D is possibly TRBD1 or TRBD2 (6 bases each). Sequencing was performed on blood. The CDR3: CASSGGGFTDTQYF. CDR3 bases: TGTGCCAGTAGTGGAGGGGGATTCACAGATACGCAGTATTTT.